This T cell receptor (beta chain) was identified during a study of T cell responses to AZD1222 COVID-19 vaccine. The data were produced by immunoSEQ multiplex PCR, yet TCRdb's version contains in-frame clones alone and is incomplete. The repertoire consists of some 80,000 clones, with approximately 80% occurring once and the leading ten covering about 26%. Whole-study findings and limits: Donors, mostly white British, included more females; clonal diversity was possibly underestimated. Among those given AZD1222, only five or six were seropositive at baseline. After two AZD1222 doses, spike-specific TCR breadth and depth rose versus day 0. Repertoires in all cases were sampled only once the peak T cell response had passed.

With regard to this clone: Its specificity is unknown.

This sequence was found in an adult who received the MenACWY meningococcal vaccine as a control. Sample: peripheral blood, taken 28 days after the second dose of the MenACWY control vaccine.

This CDR3 reads CASSTQGYEQYF. The DNA of the CDR3 is TGTGCCAGCAGCACACAGGGCTACGAGCAGTACTTC. The V gene is TRBV7-9, the J gene TRBJ2-7, with a tentative D call TRBD1 (6 bases). Germline V CDR1 and CDR2: SEHNR, FQNEAQ (reference sequence). V shed 5 bases and J shed 3 bases, with 8 bases lying between them. The CDR3 loop spans 12 amino acids.